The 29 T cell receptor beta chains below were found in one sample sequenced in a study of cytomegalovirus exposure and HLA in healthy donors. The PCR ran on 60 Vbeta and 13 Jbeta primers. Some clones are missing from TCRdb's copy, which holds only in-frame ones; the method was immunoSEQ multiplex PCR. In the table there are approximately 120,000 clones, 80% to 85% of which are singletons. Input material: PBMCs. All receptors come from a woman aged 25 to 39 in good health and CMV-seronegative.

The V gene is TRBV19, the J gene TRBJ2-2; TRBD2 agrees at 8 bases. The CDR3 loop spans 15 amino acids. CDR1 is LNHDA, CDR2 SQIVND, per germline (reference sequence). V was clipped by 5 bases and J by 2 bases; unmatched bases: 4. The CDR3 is CASSVLAANTGELFF. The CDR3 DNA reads TGTGCCAGTAGTGTACTAGCGGCCAACACCGGGGAGCTGTTTTTT.

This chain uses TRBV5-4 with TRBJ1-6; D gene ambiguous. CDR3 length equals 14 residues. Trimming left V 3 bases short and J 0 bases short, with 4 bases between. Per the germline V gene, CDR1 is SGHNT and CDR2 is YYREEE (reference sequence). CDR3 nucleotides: TGTGCCAGCAGCTCGTACTCCTATAATTCACCCCTCCACTTT. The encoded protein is CASSSYSYNSPLHF.

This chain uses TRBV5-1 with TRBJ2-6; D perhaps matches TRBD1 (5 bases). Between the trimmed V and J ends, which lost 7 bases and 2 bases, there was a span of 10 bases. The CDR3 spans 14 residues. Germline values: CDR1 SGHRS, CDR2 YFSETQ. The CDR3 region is CASQQGPGANVLTF. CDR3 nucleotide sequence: TGCGCCAGCCAGCAGGGTCCTGGGGCCAACGTCCTGACTTTC.

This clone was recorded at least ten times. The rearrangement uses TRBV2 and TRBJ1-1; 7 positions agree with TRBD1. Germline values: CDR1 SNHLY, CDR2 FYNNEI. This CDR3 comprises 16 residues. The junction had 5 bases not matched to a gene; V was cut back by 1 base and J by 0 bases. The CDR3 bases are TGTGCCAGCAGTGAAGTGAAGGGGGCAATGAACACTGAAGCTTTCTTT. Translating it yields CASSEVKGAMNTEAFF.

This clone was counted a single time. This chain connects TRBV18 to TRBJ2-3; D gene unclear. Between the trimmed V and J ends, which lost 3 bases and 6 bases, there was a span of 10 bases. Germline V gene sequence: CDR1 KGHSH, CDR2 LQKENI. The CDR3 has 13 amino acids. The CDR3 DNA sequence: TGTGCCAGCTCACCGCTGGTTGCGGATACGCAGTATTTT. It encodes CASSPLVADTQYF.

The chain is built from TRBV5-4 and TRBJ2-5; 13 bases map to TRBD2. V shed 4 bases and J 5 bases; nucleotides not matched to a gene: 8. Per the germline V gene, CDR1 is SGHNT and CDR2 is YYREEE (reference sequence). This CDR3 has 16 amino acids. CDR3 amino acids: CASSGRTSGGRETQYF. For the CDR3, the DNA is TGTGCCAGCAGCGGGCGGACTAGCGGGGGCCGGGAGACCCAGTACTTC.

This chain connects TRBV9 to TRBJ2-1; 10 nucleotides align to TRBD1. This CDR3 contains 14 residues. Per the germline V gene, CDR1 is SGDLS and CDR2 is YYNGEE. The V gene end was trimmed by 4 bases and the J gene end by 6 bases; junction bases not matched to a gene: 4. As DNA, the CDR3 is TGTGCCAGCAGCCTCGGACAGGGGGTCAATGAGCAGTTCTTC. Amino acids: CASSLGQGVNEQFF.

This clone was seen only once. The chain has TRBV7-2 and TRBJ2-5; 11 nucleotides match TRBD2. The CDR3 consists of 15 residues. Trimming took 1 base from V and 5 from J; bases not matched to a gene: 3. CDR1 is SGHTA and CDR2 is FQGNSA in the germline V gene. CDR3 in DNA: TGTGCCAGCAGCTTAGTAGCGGGGGGGTTGGAGACCCAGTACTTC. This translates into CASSLVAGGLETQYF.

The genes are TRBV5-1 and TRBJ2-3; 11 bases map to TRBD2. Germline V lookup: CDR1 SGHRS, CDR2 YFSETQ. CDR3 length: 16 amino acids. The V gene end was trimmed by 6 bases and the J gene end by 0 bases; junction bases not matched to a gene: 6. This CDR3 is CASTPASGRSTDTQYF. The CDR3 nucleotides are TGCGCCAGCACCCCGGCTAGCGGGAGGAGCACAGATACGCAGTATTTT.

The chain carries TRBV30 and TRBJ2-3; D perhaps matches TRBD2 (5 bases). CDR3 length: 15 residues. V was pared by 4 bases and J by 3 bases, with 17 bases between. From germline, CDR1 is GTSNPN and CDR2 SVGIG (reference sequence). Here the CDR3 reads CAWTSGIAPTDTQYF. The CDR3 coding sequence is TGTGCCTGGACCTCGGGGATAGCGCCGACAGATACGCAGTATTTT.

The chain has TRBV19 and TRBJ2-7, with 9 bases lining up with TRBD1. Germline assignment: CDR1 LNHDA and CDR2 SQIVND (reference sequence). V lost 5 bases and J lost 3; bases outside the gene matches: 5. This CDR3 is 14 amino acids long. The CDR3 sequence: CASSATTGGYEQYF. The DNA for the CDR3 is TGTGCCAGTAGTGCCACGACAGGGGGCTACGAGCAGTACTTC.

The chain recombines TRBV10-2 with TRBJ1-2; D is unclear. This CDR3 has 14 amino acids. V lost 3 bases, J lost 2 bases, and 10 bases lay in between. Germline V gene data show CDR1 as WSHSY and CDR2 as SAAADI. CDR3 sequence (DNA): TGCGCCAGCAGTGAAGGAGGATCCAACTATGGCTACACCTTC. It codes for CASSEGGSNYGYTF.

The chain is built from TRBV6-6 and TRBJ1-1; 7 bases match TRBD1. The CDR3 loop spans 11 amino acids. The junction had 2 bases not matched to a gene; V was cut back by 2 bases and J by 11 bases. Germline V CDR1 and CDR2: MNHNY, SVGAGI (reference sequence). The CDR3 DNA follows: TGTGCCAGCAGTTACCAGGACAGGGCTTTCTTT. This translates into CASSYQDRAFF.

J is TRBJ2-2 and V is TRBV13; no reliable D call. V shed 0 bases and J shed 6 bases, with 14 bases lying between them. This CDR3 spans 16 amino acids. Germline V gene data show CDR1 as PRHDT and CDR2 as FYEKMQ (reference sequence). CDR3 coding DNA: TGTGCCAGCAGCTTAGGTGCAGTTGGTATCCCCGGGGAGCTGTTTTTT. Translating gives CASSLGAVGIPGELFF.

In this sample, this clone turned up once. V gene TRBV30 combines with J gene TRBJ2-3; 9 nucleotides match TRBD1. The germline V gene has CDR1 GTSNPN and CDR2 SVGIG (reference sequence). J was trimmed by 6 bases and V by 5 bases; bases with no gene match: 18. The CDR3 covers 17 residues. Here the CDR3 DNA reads TGTGCCTGGGCTCGACAGGGGGGGGCGCGGACTTGGGATACGCAGTATTTT. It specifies CAWARQGGARTWDTQYF. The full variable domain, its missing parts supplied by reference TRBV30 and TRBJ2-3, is SQTIHQWPATLVQPVGSPLSLECTVEGTSNPNLYWYRQAAGRGLQLLFYSVGIGQISSEVPQNLSASRPQDRQFILSSKKLLLSDSGFYLCAWARQGGARTWDTQYFGPGTRLTVL.

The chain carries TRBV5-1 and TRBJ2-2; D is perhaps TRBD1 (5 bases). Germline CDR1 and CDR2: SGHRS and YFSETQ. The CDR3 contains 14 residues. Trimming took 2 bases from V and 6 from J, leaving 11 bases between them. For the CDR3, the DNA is TGCGCCAGCAGCTTCCAGGGCTTGGCCGGGGAGCTGTTTTTT. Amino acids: CASSFQGLAGELFF.

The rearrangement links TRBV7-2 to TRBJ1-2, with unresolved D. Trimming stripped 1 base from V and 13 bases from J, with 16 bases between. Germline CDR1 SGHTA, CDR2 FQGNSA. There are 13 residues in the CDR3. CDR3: CASSLEAQSAGTF. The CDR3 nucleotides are TGTGCCAGCAGCTTAGAGGCACAGTCGGCAGGCACCTTC.

DNA of the CDR3: TGTGCCAGCAGTCCGAGATCGCAGGGGACCTATGGCTACACCTTC. It yields the protein CASSPRSQGTYGYTF. This sequence joins TRBV6-1 and TRBJ1-2, with D possibly being TRBD1 (6 bases). Germline V gene data show CDR1 as MNHNS and CDR2 as SASEGT. V was cut by 5 bases and J by 4 bases, with 17 bases left in between. CDR3 length: 15 residues.

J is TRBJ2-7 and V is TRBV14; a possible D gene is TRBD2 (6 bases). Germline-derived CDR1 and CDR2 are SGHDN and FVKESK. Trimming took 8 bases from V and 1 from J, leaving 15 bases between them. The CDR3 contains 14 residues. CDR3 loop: CASRLSGSSYEQYF. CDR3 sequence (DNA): TGTGCCAGCCGATTAAGCGGGTCTTCCTACGAGCAGTACTTC.

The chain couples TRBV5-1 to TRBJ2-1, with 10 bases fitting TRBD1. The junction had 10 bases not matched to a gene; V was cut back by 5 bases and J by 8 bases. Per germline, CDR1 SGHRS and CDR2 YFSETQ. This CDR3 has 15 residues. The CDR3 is CASRRRGQGFDEQFF. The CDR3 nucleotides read TGCGCCAGCAGACGGAGGGGACAGGGGTTCGATGAGCAGTTCTTC.

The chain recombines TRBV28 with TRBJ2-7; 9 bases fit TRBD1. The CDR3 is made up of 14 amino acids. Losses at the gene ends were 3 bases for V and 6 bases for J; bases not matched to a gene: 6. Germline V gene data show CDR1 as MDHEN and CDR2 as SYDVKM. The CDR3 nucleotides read TGTGCCAGCAGTTTGACAGGGGGATTGGTCGAGCAGTACTTC. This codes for CASSLTGGLVEQYF.

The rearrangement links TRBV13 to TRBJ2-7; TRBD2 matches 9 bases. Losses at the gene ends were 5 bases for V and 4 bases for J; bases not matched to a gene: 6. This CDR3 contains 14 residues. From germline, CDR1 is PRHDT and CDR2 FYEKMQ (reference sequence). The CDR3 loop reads CASSGGRGMYEQYF. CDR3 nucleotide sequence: TGTGCCAGCAGCGGCGGGAGGGGTATGTACGAGCAGTACTTC.

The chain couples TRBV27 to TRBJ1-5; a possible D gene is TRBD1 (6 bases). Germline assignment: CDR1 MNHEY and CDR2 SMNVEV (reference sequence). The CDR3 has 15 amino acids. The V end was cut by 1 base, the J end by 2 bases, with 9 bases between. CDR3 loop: CASSLYSGGNQPQHF. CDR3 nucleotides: TGTGCCAGCAGTTTATACTCAGGGGGCAATCAGCCCCAGCATTTT.

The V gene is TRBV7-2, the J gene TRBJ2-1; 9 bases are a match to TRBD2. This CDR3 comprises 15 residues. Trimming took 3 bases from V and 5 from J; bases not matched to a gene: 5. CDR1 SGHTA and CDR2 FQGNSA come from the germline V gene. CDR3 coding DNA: TGTGCCAGCAGCTTGACTAGCGGACCTCACAATGAGCAGTTCTTC. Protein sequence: CASSLTSGPHNEQFF.

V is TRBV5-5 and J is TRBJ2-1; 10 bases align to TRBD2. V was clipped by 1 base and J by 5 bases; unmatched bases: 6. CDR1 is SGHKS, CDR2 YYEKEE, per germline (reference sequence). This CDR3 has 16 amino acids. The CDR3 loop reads CASSLRGSGGNNEQFF. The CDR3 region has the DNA TGTGCCAGCAGCTTGAGGGGTAGCGGGGGGAACAATGAGCAGTTCTTC.

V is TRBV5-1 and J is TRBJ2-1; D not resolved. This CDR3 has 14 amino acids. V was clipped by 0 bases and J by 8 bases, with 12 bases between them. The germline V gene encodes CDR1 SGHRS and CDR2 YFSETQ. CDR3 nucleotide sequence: TGCGCCAGCAGCTTGGGAGTTCCGTCTGATGAGCAGTTCTTC. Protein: CASSLGVPSDEQFF.

This CDR3 reads CASSLEAQLATSTDTQYF. Written as DNA, the CDR3 is TGTGCCAGCAGCTTAGAGGCCCAGCTAGCGACAAGCACAGATACGCAGTATTTT. The rearrangement links TRBV7-6 to TRBJ2-3, with D possibly matching TRBD2 (6 bases). Germline V gene data show CDR1 as SGHVS and CDR2 as FNYEAQ. The V end lost 1 base, the J end lost 0 bases, and 17 bases lay between the germline ends. This CDR3 has 18 amino acids.

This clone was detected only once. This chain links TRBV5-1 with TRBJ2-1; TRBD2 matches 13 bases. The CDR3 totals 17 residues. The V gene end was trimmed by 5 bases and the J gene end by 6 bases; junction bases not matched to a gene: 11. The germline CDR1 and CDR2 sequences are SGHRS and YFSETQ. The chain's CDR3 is CASSWTSGSPRRNEQFF. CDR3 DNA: TGCGCCAGCAGTTGGACTAGCGGGAGTCCCCGGCGCAATGAGCAGTTCTTC.

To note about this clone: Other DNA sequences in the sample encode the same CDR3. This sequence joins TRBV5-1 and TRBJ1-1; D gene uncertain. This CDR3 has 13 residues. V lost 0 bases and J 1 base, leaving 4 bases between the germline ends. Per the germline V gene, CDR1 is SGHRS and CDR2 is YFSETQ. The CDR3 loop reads CASSLGRNTEAFF. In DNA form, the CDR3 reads TGCGCCAGCAGCTTGGGCAGGAACACTGAAGCTTTCTTT.